These 21 T cell receptor beta chains came from one sample sequenced in a study of shared clonotypes between healthy human individuals. The assay was immunoSEQ multiplex PCR, and TCRdb's table has in-frame clones only and misses some. In the table there are a few million clones, over 90% of which are singletons. Sequencing was done on a sample of naive CD4+ T cells from PBMCs. The sample's subset: CD45RA+ positively selected. The receptors originated from a man aged 18 to 30 in good health. Some clones in this sample may be carry-over from other donors' samples.

This clone was picked up one time. This sequence joins TRBV4-2 and TRBJ2-7; 9 bases match TRBD1. CDR3 length: 15 amino acids. The trim removed 2 bases at V and 2 bases at J, leaving 4 bases unmatched. Germline V lookup: CDR1 LGHNA, CDR2 YNFKEQ. CDR3 sequence (DNA): TGTGCCAGCAGCCAAAGGACAGGGGCGGCCTACGAGCAGTACTTC. Protein product: CASSQRTGAAYEQYF.

The V call is TRBV10-3, the J call TRBJ2-6; D ambiguous. V lost 2 bases to trimming and J lost 2 bases, with 13 bases between them. From germline, CDR1 is ENHRY and CDR2 SYGVKD. CDR3 length: 17 amino acids. The CDR3 coding sequence is TGTGCCATCAGTGAGCCTCCCGGGCGCCCTGGGGCCAACGTCCTGACTTTC. The encoded protein is CAISEPPGRPGANVLTF.

The chain carries TRBV2 and TRBJ1-2; weak D call: TRBD1 (6 bases). In germline, CDR1 is SNHLY, CDR2 FYNNEI. The V and J ends lost 2 bases and 3 bases respectively, with 10 bases between them. The CDR3 has 14 amino acids. CDR3 coding DNA: TGTGCCAGCAGTGAACGGACAGCCGACTATGGCTACACCTTC. Amino acids: CASSERTADYGYTF.

The chain combines TRBV2 with TRBJ1-5; unclear D gene. V was pared by 7 bases and J by 7 bases, with 20 bases between. Germline values: CDR1 SNHLY, CDR2 FYNNEI. The CDR3 has 15 amino acids. This chain's CDR3 is CASTGRTEPQQPQHF. In DNA form, the CDR3 reads TGTGCCAGCACCGGACGGACCGAACCTCAGCAGCCCCAGCATTTT.

This clone was observed a single time. The rearrangement links TRBV2 to TRBJ2-3; D possibly corresponds to TRBD2 (5 bases). Trimming took off 6 bases at V and 8 bases at J, with 15 bases between the two ends. The CDR3 sequence is 13 residues long. Germline-derived CDR1 and CDR2 are SNHLY and FYNNEI. The CDR3 reads CASSPDWSGTQYF. The DNA of the CDR3 is TGTGCCAGCAGCCCGGACTGGTCGGGTACGCAGTATTTT.

With regard to this clone: A read error may produce the germline difference seen at one junction end. The chain has TRBV4-1 and TRBJ2-3; the match to TRBD2 covers 10 bases. This CDR3 is built from 20 residues. The V gene's germline CDR1 is MGHRA and CDR2 YSYEKL. The DNA of the CDR3 is TGCGCCAGCAGCCAAGGTCGGTTTGGGCTCGCTAGCGGGAGCATAGATACGCAGTATTTT. This gives the protein CASSQGRFGLASGSIDTQYF.

The gene calls are TRBV15 and TRBJ2-4, with 8 bases fitting TRBD2. The CDR3 extends over 11 amino acids. Germline V gene sequence: CDR1 LNHNV, CDR2 YYDKDF (reference sequence). Trimming removed 1 base from V and 15 bases from J; junction bases left unmatched: 2. The CDR3 is CATSRGTSPYF. CDR3 in DNA: TGTGCCACCAGCAGAGGGACTAGCCCGTACTTC.

The chain recombines TRBV5-6 with TRBJ1-5; the match to TRBD1 covers 10 bases. The CDR3 contains 14 residues. The J segment lost 6 bases and the V segment lost 2 bases, leaving 2 bases of the junction unmatched. The germline gives CDR1 SGHDT, CDR2 YYEEEE. The CDR3 here is CASSFGTGVQPQHF. CDR3 nucleotides: TGTGCCAGCAGCTTTGGGACAGGGGTTCAGCCCCAGCATTTT.

This rearrangement joins TRBV25-1 to TRBJ2-7, with TRBD2 as a possible D gene (5 bases). Germline lookup yields CDR1 MGHDK and CDR2 SYGVNS. V was shortened by 0 bases and J by 5 bases, with 11 bases between the two germline ends. The CDR3 has 14 residues. The CDR3 region has the DNA TGTGCCAGCAGTGAATATAGAGGGAAGCACGAGCAGTACTTC. Translating it yields CASSEYRGKHEQYF.

Here the CDR3 DNA reads TGCGCCAGCAGCTTGTCGGCACGGATGAACACTGAAGCTTTCTTT. Its protein is CASSLSARMNTEAFF. The chain links TRBV5-1 to TRBJ1-1, with unresolved D. V lost 1 base and J 0 bases, leaving 10 bases between the germline ends. The CDR3 runs 15 residues. Germline CDR1 reads SGHRS; CDR2 reads YFSETQ. The full variable domain, with the rest looked up from reference TRBV5-1 and TRBJ1-1, is KAGVTQTPRYLIKTRGQQVTLSCSPISGHRSVSWYQQTPGQGLQFLFEYFSETQRNKGNFPGRFSGRQFSNSRSEMNVSTLELGDSALYLCASSLSARMNTEAFFGQGTRLTVV.

In DNA, the CDR3 is TGTGCCAGCTCACGGGGACAGACCTTCTACGAGCAGTACTTC. Translated, it gives CASSRGQTFYEQYF. The chain is built from TRBV18 and TRBJ2-7; 7 bases fit TRBD1. There are 14 residues in the CDR3. V dropped 4 bases and J dropped 3; count of bases not matched to a gene: 6. Looked up from germline, CDR1 is KGHSH and CDR2 is LQKENI.

This chain links TRBV6-6 with TRBJ1-5; TRBD1 might be the D (5 bases). This CDR3 is built from 15 residues. Germline assignment: CDR1 MNHNY and CDR2 SVGAGI (reference sequence). V lost 6 bases, J lost 2 bases, and 14 bases lay in between. The DNA of the CDR3 is TGTGCCAGCAGAGGCCAGGGTGAAGGCAATCAGCCCCAGCATTTT. Protein sequence: CASRGQGEGNQPQHF.

This rearrangement joins TRBV7-2 to TRBJ2-5; D is perhaps TRBD2 (7 bases). V lost 10 bases to trimming and J lost 2 bases, with 26 bases between them. This CDR3 region has 17 residues. The germline V gene encodes CDR1 SGHTA and CDR2 FQGNSA. The CDR3 is CATTRGGSRPPQETQYF. The CDR3 nucleotides read TGTGCCACAACGAGGGGGGGCTCTAGACCTCCGCAAGAGACCCAGTACTTC.

J is TRBJ2-7 and V is TRBV6-5; D call uncertain. Trimming left V 2 bases short and J 2 bases short, with 13 bases between. The CDR3 length is 15 residues. CDR1 and CDR2 from the germline V gene are MNHEY and SVGAGI. The CDR3 is CASSYPGQEPYEQYF. CDR3 nucleotides: TGTGCCAGCAGTTACCCCGGTCAGGAGCCCTACGAGCAGTACTTC.

This sequence joins TRBV28 and TRBJ1-4, with D hard to call. This CDR3 contains 15 residues. Trimming shortened V by 4 bases and J by 0 bases, and 9 bases separated the two germline ends. Per germline, CDR1 MDHEN and CDR2 SYDVKM. The CDR3 coding sequence is TGTGCCAGCAGTTCGGTTGGGGCAACTAATGAAAAACTGTTTTTT. It is translated as CASSSVGATNEKLFF.

CDR3 nucleotides: TGTGCCAGCAGTCCCGACAGGGAGGTCTATGGCTACACCTTC. It is translated as CASSPDREVYGYTF. V usage is TRBV2 and J usage is TRBJ1-2; 7 bases agree with TRBD1. Per germline, CDR1 SNHLY and CDR2 FYNNEI. V shed 5 bases, J shed 4 bases, and the junction held 7 bases outside the gene matches. This CDR3 contains 14 residues. Supplemented by reference TRBV2 and TRBJ1-2, the full variable domain reads EPEVTQTPSHQVTQMGQEVILRCVPISNHLYFYWYRQILGQKVEFLVSFYNNEISEKSEIFDDQFSVERPDGSNFTLKIRSTKLEDSAMYFCASSPDREVYGYTFGSGTRLTVV.

The chain recombines TRBV7-9 with TRBJ2-2, with unresolved D. Germline CDR1 is SEHNR and CDR2 is FQNEAQ (reference sequence). The CDR3 contains 15 residues. The germline V and J ends were trimmed by 2 bases and 5 bases, with 12 bases remaining between them. The CDR3 protein is CASSLIPHSTGELFF. CDR3 sequence (DNA): TGTGCCAGCAGCTTAATTCCCCATAGTACCGGGGAGCTGTTTTTT. The full variable domain, completed using reference TRBV7-9 and TRBJ2-2, is DTGVSQNPRHKITKRGQNVTFRCDPISEHNRLYWYRQTLGQGPEFLTYFQNEAQLEKSRLLSDRFSAERPKGSFSTLEIQRTEQGDSAMYLCASSLIPHSTGELFFGEGSRLTVL.

This chain connects TRBV28 to TRBJ2-7; D is uncertain. The germline V gene has CDR1 MDHEN and CDR2 SYDVKM. V shed 4 bases and J shed 10 bases, with 8 bases lying between them. This CDR3 region has 10 residues. CDR3 region: CASSSVIQYF. The CDR3 DNA follows: TGTGCCAGCAGTTCTGTGATTCAGTACTTC.

The genes are TRBV11-2 and TRBJ2-5; D unclear. Germline CDR1 and CDR2: SGHAT and FQNNGV. CDR3 length equals 15 residues. V was shortened by 3 bases and J by 0 bases, with 11 bases between the two germline ends. CDR3 DNA sequence: TGTGCCAGCAGCTTTGCATCGCGCTACCAAGAGACCCAGTACTTC. Its protein is CASSFASRYQETQYF.

The V and J genes are TRBV2 and TRBJ2-1, with 8 bases fitting TRBD2. CDR1 is SNHLY and CDR2 is FYNNEI in the germline V gene. The CDR3 length is 16 residues. With 8 bases clipped from V and 0 bases from J, the junction kept 9 bases outside the gene matches. The CDR3 DNA reads TGTGCCAGCTCCCGCCGCGGGGGGAGCTCCTACAATGAGCAGTTCTTC. Translation gives CASSRRGGSSYNEQFF. Together with reference TRBV2 and TRBJ2-1, the CDR3 gives the full variable domain: EPEVTQTPSHQVTQMGQEVILRCVPISNHLYFYWYRQILGQKVEFLVSFYNNEISEKSEIFDDQFSVERPDGSNFTLKIRSTKLEDSAMYFCASSRRGGSSYNEQFFGPGTRLTVL.

This chain uses TRBV6-4 with TRBJ2-3, with D uncertain. The CDR3 is 14 residues long. Trimming shortened V by 6 bases and J by 6 bases, and 16 bases separated the two germline ends. Germline loops: CDR1 MRHNA, CDR2 SNTAGT. The CDR3 here is CASSQNMMADTQYF. The CDR3, as DNA: TGTGCCAGCAGCCAAAATATGATGGCGGATACGCAGTATTTT.